This T cell receptor beta chain was observed in a study of identical twins. About this clonotype: Its antigen is undetermined.

TCRdb processed the 5' RACE reads anew with MiXCR; each CDR3 protein has one entry. Of 500,000 to 550,000 distinct CDR3 sequences listed, approximately 20% are singletons. Study results and caveats: A partial confounding effect on zero-insertion analyses could come from invariant MAIT and iNKT cells.

The CDR3 is made up of 15 amino acids. The germline CDR1 and CDR2 sequences are SGDLS and YYNGEE. Trimming cost V 0 bases and J 5 bases; bases outside gene matches: 4. The same sample was also used in a study of yellow fever vaccine responses in identical twins.

The TCR comes from a woman between 18 and 29 years old in good health. The chain recombines TRBV9 with TRBJ2-2, with 7 positions matching TRBD2. Sequenced: CD4+ T cells sorted from blood. CDR3 residues: CASSVAGAGTGELFF. The CDR3 DNA sequence: TGTGCCAGCAGCGTAGCGGGAGCGGGGACCGGGGAGCTGTTTTTT.